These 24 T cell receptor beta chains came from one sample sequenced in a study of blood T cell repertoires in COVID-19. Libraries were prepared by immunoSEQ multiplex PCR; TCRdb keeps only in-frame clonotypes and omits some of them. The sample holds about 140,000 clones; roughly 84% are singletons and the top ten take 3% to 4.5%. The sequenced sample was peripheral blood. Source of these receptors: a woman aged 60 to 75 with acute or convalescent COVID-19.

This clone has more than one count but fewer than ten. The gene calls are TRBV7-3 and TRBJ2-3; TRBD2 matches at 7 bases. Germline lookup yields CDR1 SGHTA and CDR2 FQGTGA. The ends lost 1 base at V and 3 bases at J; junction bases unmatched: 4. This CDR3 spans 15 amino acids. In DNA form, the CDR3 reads TGTGCCAGCAGCTTAAGCGGGAGTGCTACAGATACGCAGTATTTT. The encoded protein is CASSLSGSATDTQYF.

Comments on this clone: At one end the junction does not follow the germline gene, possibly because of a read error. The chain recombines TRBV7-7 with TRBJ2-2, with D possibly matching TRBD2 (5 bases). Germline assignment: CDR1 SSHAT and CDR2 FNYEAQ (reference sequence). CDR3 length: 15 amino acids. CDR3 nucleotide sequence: TGTGCTAGCAGCCCATCCGGACTGAACACCGGGGAGCTGTTTTTT. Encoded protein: CASSPSGLNTGELFF.

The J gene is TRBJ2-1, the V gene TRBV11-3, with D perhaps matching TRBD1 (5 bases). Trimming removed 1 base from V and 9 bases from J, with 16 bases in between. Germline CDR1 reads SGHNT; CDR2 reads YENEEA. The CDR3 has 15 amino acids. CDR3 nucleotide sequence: TGTGCCAGCAGCTTAGGGGGCCAGGGTGTGGTTGAGCAGTTCTTC. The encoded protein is CASSLGGQGVVEQFF. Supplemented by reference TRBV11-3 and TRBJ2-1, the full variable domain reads EAGVVQSPRYKIIEKKQPVAFWCNPISGHNTLYWYLQNLGQGPELLIRYENEEAVDDSQLPKDRFSAERLKGVDSTLKIQPAELGDSAVYLCASSLGGQGVVEQFFGPGTRLTVL.

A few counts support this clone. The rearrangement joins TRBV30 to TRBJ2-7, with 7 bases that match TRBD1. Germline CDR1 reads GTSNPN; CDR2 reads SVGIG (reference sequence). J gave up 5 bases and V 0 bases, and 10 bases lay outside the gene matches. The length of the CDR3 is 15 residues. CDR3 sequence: CAWSVGGLLFHEQYF. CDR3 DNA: TGTGCCTGGAGTGTAGGGGGCCTCCTCTTCCACGAGCAGTACTTC.

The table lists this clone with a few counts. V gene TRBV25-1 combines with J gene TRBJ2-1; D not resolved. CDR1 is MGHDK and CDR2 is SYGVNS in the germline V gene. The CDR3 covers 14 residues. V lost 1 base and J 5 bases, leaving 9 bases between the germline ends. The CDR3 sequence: CASSEFVADNEQFF. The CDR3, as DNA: TGTGCCAGCAGTGAATTTGTGGCAGACAATGAGCAGTTCTTC.

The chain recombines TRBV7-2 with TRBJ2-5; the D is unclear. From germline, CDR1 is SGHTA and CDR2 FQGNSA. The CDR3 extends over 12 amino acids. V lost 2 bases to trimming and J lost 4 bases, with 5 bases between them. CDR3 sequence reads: CASSLFSETQYF. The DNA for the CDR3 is TGTGCCAGCAGCTTATTCTCAGAGACCCAGTACTTC. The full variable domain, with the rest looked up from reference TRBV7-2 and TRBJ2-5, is GAGVSQSPSNKVTEKGKDVELRCDPISGHTALYWYRQSLGQGLEFLIYFQGNSAPDKSGLPSDRFSAERTGGSVSTLTIQRTQQEDSAVYLCASSLFSETQYFGPGTRLLVL.

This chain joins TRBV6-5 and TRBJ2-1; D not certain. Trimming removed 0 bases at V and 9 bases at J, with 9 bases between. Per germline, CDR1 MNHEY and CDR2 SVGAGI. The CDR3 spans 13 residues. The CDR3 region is CASSYSSSGEQFF. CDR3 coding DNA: TGTGCCAGCAGTTACTCCTCCAGTGGTGAGCAGTTCTTC.

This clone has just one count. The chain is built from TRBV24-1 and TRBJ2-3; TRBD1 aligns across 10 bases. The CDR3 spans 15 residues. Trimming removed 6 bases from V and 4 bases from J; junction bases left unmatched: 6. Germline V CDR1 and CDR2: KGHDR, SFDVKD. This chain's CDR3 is CATSMDRGSPDTQYF. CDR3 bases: TGTGCCACCAGTATGGACAGGGGGAGTCCAGATACGCAGTATTTT.

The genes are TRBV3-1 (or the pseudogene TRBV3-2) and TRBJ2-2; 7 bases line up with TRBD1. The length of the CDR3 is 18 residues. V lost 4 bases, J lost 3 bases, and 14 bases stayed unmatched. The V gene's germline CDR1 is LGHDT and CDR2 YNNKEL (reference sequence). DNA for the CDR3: TGTGCCAGCAGCCCCCCGGGACAGAGAGCAGAATACACCGGGGAGCTGTTTTTT. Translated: CASSPPGQRAEYTGELFF.

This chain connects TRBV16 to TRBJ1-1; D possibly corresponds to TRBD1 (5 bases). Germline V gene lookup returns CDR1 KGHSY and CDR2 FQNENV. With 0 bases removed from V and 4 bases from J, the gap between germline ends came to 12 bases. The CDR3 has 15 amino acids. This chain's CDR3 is CASSQSGRGGTEAFF. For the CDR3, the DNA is TGTGCCAGCAGCCAATCGGGGCGGGGAGGCACTGAAGCTTTCTTT.

The CDR3 protein is CASSRTLAGGSGELFF. The CDR3 coding sequence is TGTGCCAGCAGTAGGACCTTAGCGGGAGGTTCCGGGGAGCTGTTTTTT. The chain is built from TRBV28 and TRBJ2-2; 10 positions match TRBD2. The CDR3 loop spans 16 amino acids. With V trimmed by 5 bases and J by 6 bases, 9 bases remained unmatched. The germline V gene encodes CDR1 MDHEN and CDR2 SYDVKM. The variable domain in full, completed from reference TRBV28 and TRBJ2-2, reads DVKVTQSSRYLVKRTGEKVFLECVQDMDHENMFWYRQDPGLGLRLIYFSYDVKMKEKGDIPEGYSVSREKKERFSLILESASTNQTSMYLCASSRTLAGGSGELFFGEGSRLTVL.

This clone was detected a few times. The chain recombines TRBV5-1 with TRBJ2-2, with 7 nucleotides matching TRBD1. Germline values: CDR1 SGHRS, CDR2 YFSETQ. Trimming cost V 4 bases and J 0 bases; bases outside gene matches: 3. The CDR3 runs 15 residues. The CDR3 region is CASSRQGPNTGELFF. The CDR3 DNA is TGCGCCAGCAGCCGACAGGGACCGAACACCGGGGAGCTGTTTTTT.

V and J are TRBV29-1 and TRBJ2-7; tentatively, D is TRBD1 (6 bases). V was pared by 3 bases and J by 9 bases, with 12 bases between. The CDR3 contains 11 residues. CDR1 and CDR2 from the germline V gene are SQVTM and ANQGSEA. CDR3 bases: TGCAGCGTTGATCAGGGGACGGTGCAGTACTTC. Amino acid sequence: CSVDQGTVQYF.

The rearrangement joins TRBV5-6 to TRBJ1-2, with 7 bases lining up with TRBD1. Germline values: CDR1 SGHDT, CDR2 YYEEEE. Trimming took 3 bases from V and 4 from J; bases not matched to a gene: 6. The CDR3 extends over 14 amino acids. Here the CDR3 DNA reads TGTGCCAGCAGCTCCACAGGGGCGGGCTATGGCTACACCTTC. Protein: CASSSTGAGYGYTF.

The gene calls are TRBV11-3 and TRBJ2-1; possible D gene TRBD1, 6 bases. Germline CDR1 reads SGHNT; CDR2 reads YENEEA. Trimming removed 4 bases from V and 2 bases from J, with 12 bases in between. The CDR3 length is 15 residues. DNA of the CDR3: TGTGCCAGCAGCTATCCCGGGACAACCTACAATGAGCAGTTCTTC. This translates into CASSYPGTTYNEQFF.

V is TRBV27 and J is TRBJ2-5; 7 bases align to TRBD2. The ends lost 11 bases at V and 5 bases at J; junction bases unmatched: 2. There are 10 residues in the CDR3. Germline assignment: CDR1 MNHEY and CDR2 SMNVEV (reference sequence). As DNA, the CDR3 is TGTGCCTCCGGGAGGGAGACCCAGTACTTC. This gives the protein CASGRETQYF.

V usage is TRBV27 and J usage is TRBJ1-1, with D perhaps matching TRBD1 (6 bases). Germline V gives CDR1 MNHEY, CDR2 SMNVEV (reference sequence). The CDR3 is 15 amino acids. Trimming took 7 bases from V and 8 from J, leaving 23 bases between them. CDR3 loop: CASTPSGTTYGEAFF. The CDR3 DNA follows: TGTGCCAGCACACCCTCGGGGACAACCTACGGGGAAGCTTTCTTT.

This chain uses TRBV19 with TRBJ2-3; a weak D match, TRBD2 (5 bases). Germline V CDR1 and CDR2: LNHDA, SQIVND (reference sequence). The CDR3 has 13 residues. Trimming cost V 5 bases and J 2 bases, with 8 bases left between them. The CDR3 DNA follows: TGTGCCAGTAGTCGGGGATTCACAGATACGCAGTATTTT. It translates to CASSRGFTDTQYF. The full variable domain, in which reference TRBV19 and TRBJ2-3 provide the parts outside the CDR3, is DGGITQSPKYLFRKEGQNVTLSCEQNLNHDAMYWYRQDPGQGLRLIYYSQIVNDFQKGDIAEGYSVSREKKESFPLTVTSAQKNPTAFYLCASSRGFTDTQYFGPGTRLTVL.

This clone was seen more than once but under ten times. The CDR3 nucleotides are TGTGCCAGCAGCTACGACAGGGCAAATAATTCACCCCTCCACTTT. This encodes CASSYDRANNSPLHF. The J gene is TRBJ1-6, the V gene TRBV6-5; TRBD1 aligns across 7 bases. The CDR3 loop spans 15 amino acids. CDR1 is MNHEY, CDR2 SVGAGI, per germline. The ends lost 6 bases at V and 5 bases at J; junction bases unmatched: 7.

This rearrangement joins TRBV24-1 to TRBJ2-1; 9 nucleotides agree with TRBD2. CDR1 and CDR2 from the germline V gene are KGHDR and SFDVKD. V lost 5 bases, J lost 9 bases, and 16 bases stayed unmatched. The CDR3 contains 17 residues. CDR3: CATSGTVAGVYVGEQFF. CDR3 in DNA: TGTGCCACCAGTGGGACCGTAGCGGGAGTTTATGTCGGTGAGCAGTTCTTC.

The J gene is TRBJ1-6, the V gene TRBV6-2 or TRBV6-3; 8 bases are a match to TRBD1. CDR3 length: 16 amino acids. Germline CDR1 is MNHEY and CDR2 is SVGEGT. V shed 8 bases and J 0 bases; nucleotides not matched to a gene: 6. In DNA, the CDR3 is TGTGCCAGCCGCCGACAGGGGAGCTCCTATAATTCACCCCTCCACTTT. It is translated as CASRRQGSSYNSPLHF.

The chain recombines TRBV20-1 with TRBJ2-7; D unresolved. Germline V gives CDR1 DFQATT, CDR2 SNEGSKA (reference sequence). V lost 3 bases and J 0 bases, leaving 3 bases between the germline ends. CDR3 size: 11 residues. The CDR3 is CSASSSYEQYF. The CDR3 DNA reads TGCAGTGCTAGCAGCTCCTACGAGCAGTACTTC.

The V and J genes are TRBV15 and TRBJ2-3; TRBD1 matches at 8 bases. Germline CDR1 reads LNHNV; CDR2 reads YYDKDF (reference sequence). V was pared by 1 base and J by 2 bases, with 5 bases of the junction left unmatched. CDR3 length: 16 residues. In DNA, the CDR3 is TGTGCCACCAGCAGAGGAGGGGGACAGGTCACAGATACGCAGTATTTT. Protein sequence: CATSRGGGQVTDTQYF.

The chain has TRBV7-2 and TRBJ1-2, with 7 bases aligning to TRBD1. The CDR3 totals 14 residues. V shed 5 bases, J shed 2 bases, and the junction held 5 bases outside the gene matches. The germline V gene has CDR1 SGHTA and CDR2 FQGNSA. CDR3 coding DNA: TGTGCCAGCAGCCGGGAGACAGGGAACTATGGCTACACCTTC. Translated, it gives CASSRETGNYGYTF.